The 15 T cell receptor beta chains reported below all come from one sample, sequenced in a study of Ad26.COV2.S vaccination and SARS-CoV-2 variants. Treatment: 15 to 20 received Ad26.COV2.S at low or high dose, single or two shots; several received placebo; per-sample allocation not given. Specimen acquisition occurred on day 63 following the initial vaccine or placebo injection. The method was immunoSEQ multiplex PCR; TCRdb's version includes in-frame clones alone and lacks a portion of them. The sample contains some 290,000 clones, around 84% of which appear only once. Specimen: peripheral blood, collected in a trial of Ad26.COV2.S vaccine versus placebo. These TCRs come from a person aged 18-60 years who received the Ad26.COV2.S COVID-19 vaccine or a placebo.

This clone has a handful of counts. This chain uses TRBV3-1 (or the pseudogene TRBV3-2) with TRBJ2-7; TRBD1 agrees at 12 bases. The germline V gene has CDR1 LGHDT and CDR2 YNNKEL (reference sequence). The trim removed 6 bases at V and 4 bases at J, leaving 13 bases unmatched. This CDR3 contains 17 residues. The CDR3 here is CASSQISPGQGAYEQYF. In DNA form, the CDR3 reads TGTGCCAGCAGTCAAATTAGTCCGGGACAGGGGGCTTACGAGCAGTACTTC.

V and J are TRBV7-2 and TRBJ1-2; maybe TRBD1 (6 bases). Germline V gene lookup returns CDR1 SGHTA and CDR2 FQGNSA. The CDR3 spans 13 residues. The V end lost 9 bases, the J end lost 2 bases, and 13 bases lay between the germline ends. DNA of the CDR3: TGTGCCAGTAAACCGGGGGGCAACTATGGCTACACCTTC. It encodes CASKPGGNYGYTF.

The J gene is TRBJ1-4, the V gene TRBV4-2; D is unclear. CDR1 is LGHNA, CDR2 YNFKEQ, per germline. This CDR3 is built from 14 residues. Trimming removed 0 bases from V and 8 bases from J, with 10 bases in between. CDR3 nucleotide sequence: TGTGCCAGCAGCCAAGATAACATCGGAGAAAAACTGTTTTTT. Protein sequence: CASSQDNIGEKLFF.

The chain is built from TRBV9 and TRBJ2-2; no clear D. Germline CDR1 is SGDLS and CDR2 is YYNGEE. The CDR3 sequence is 16 residues long. The V and J ends lost 4 bases and 4 bases respectively, with 17 bases between them. CDR3 residues: CASSTETSGFTGELFF. CDR3 bases: TGTGCCAGCAGCACCGAGACCTCGGGCTTCACCGGGGAGCTGTTTTTT.

The chain carries TRBV5-1 and TRBJ2-2, with D possibly being TRBD1 or TRBD2 (5 bases each). Germline lookup yields CDR1 SGHRS and CDR2 YFSETQ. Trimming removed 4 bases from V and 3 bases from J, with 13 bases in between. The CDR3 extends over 15 amino acids. DNA for the CDR3: TGCGCCAGCAGCACCCGGGACGCAGACACCGGGGAGCTGTTTTTT. Protein sequence: CASSTRDADTGELFF.

This clone occurred a few times. The sample contains more than one DNA sequence encoding this CDR3. V gene TRBV7-9 combines with J gene TRBJ1-2; D is unclear. Deletions cut 5 bases from V and 4 bases from J, with 11 bases between. The CDR3 loop spans 13 amino acids. Per the germline V gene, CDR1 is SEHNR and CDR2 is FQNEAQ (reference sequence). The CDR3 reads CASSPTGAYGYTF. Written as DNA, the CDR3 is TGTGCCAGCAGCCCCACTGGAGCCTATGGCTACACCTTC.

On this clone: A much larger clone differs from this one at a single base, so this may be a read error. The same CDR3 can be traced to other DNA sequences in this sample. The chain couples TRBV11-3 to TRBJ2-3, with TRBD1 matching over 7 bases. The CDR3 loop spans 13 amino acids. Unmatched junction bases numbered 4, after V lost 4 bases and J lost 6 bases. Looked up from germline, CDR1 is SGHNT and CDR2 is YENEEA. The CDR3 loop is CASSSDRDDTQYF. CDR3 DNA: TGTGCCAGCAGCTCCGACAGGGACGATACGCAGTATTTT.

This rearrangement joins TRBV5-6 to TRBJ1-4, with 7 bases aligning to TRBD1. The germline V gene has CDR1 SGHDT and CDR2 YYEEEE. CDR3 length: 18 amino acids. Trimming cost V 4 bases and J 4 bases; bases outside gene matches: 16. In nucleotides, the CDR3 is TGTGCCAGCAGCCACCTTTTAGATTTGGCAGGGGGTAATGAAAAACTGTTTTTT. This translates into CASSHLLDLAGGNEKLFF. The full variable domain, rest sourced from reference TRBV5-6 and TRBJ1-4, is DAGVTQSPTHLIKTRGQQVTLRCSPKSGHDTVSWYQQALGQGPQFIFQYYEEEERQRGNFPDRFSGHQFPNYSSELNVNALLLGDSALYLCASSHLLDLAGGNEKLFFGSGTQLSVL.

A note on this clone: The same CDR3 arises from other DNA sequences in this sample as well. The chain has TRBV19 and TRBJ1-5; 9 bases align to TRBD1. The CDR3 covers 13 residues. Germline assignment: CDR1 LNHDA and CDR2 SQIVND (reference sequence). V lost 8 bases, J lost 2 bases, and 1 base stayed unmatched. The CDR3 region is CASRTGGNQPQHF. The DNA of the CDR3 is TGTGCCAGTCGGACAGGGGGCAATCAGCCCCAGCATTTT.

V is TRBV10-3 and J is TRBJ1-1; no clear D gene. The CDR3 totals 16 residues. Looked up from germline, CDR1 is ENHRY and CDR2 is SYGVKD. Trimming shortened V by 10 bases and J by 0 bases, and 21 bases separated the two germline ends. The DNA of the CDR3 is TGTGCCACCCGGGAAGAGGGAAGAGCGATGAACACTGAAGCTTTCTTT. This encodes CATREEGRAMNTEAFF.

The rearrangement links TRBV25-1 to TRBJ2-5, with 11 bases identical to TRBD2. This CDR3 spans 15 amino acids. The J segment lost 2 bases and the V segment lost 7 bases, leaving 6 bases of the junction unmatched. The germline V gene has CDR1 MGHDK and CDR2 SYGVNS. Here the CDR3 reads CASTSGGLQQETQYF. The DNA of the CDR3 is TGTGCCAGCACTAGCGGGGGGCTGCAACAAGAGACCCAGTACTTC.

The chain combines TRBV7-6 with TRBJ1-1; 7 positions match TRBD1. The CDR3 extends over 16 amino acids. From germline, CDR1 is SGHVS and CDR2 FNYEAQ. After removal of 1 base from V and 5 bases from J, the junction contained 10 bases not matched to a gene. CDR3 bases: TGTGCCAGCAGCTTAGGACACAGGGGAACTAAAACTGAAGCTTTCTTT. It encodes CASSLGHRGTKTEAFF.

This clone was seen more than once but under ten times. This sequence joins TRBV30 and TRBJ1-5; perhaps TRBD1 as D (5 bases). The CDR3 consists of 14 residues. V lost 0 bases and J lost 4, with 10 bases in between. Germline V gene data show CDR1 as GTSNPN and CDR2 as SVGIG (reference sequence). CDR3 region: CAWSVKGTNQPQHF. CDR3 nucleotide sequence: TGTGCCTGGAGTGTTAAAGGGACTAATCAGCCCCAGCATTTT.

This clone showed up just once. The genes are TRBV3-1 (or the pseudogene TRBV3-2) and TRBJ2-1, with TRBD1 matching 7 bases. Looked up from germline, CDR1 is LGHDT and CDR2 is YNNKEL (reference sequence). V shed 6 bases and J 6 bases; nucleotides not matched to a gene: 2. The CDR3 is 12 residues long. The CDR3 bases are TGTGCCAGCAGGGGGGACAGCAATGAGCAGTTCTTC. As protein: CASRGDSNEQFF.

The chain recombines TRBV10-3 with TRBJ1-1; unclear D gene. The ends were cut back, 4 bases at V and 1 base at J, with 7 bases in the middle. The CDR3 covers 13 residues. Germline assignment: CDR1 ENHRY and CDR2 SYGVKD. The CDR3 loop is CAISGAANTEAFF. DNA for the CDR3: TGTGCCATCAGTGGGGCGGCGAACACTGAAGCTTTCTTT.